This passage covers 2 T cell receptor beta chains from one sample sequenced in a study of vaccination and CD4 T cells after COVID-19. Their antigens remain unidentified. Sequencing of DNA taken from cultured CD4+ T cells relied on the Oncomine TCR Beta short-read assay. MiXCR was run by TCRdb on the PCR reads, yielding one entry per CDR3 protein. The data contain 14,000 to 15,000 distinct CDR3 sequences, around 50% of them seen just once; the ten biggest clones take up roughly 7.8%. Treatment denoted: roughly nine-day PBMC culture with coronavirus spike peptide pools or control peptides (ViraFEST assay). The specimen was CD4+ T cells from blood, cultured in vitro. These receptors originate from a human donor who had recovered from COVID-19.

This clonotype was observed a handful of times. The rearrangement links TRBV10-3 to TRBJ1-1; 9 bases line up with TRBD1. The length of the CDR3 is 14 residues. From germline, CDR1 is ENHRY and CDR2 SYGVKD. V shed 8 bases and J 4 bases; nucleotides not matched to a gene: 8. The CDR3 spells CAIGETGGSTEAFF. Written as DNA, the CDR3 is TGTGCCATCGGGGAGACAGGGGGGAGCACTGAAGCTTTCTTT.

The genes are TRBV28 and TRBJ1-1; TRBD1 might be the D (6 bases). V shed 8 bases and J shed 2 bases, with 18 bases lying between them. Germline V CDR1 and CDR2: MDHEN, SYDVKM. This CDR3 has 15 amino acids. CDR3 nucleotides: TGTGCCAGCGGGCCGACCGGGACACCTAACACTGAAGCTTTCTTT. Translating it yields CASGPTGTPNTEAFF.